This is a list of T cell receptor beta chains from one sample in a study of cytomegalovirus exposure and HLA in healthy donors. Clones were sequenced by immunoSEQ multiplex PCR, and TCRdb holds only the in-frame ones, with some missing. The repertoire includes roughly 71,000 clones, 70% to 75% of them detected once, and about an eighth sits in the top ten. The sample taken for sequencing was PBMCs. The receptors come from a human donor in good health. The CDR3 runs from the conserved cysteine through the conserved F or W. Each record gives: clone size, J gene, V gene, D gene, CDR3 DNA, CDR3 protein. The D gene is left open where the match is weak. Only some rows state a clone size, as once, few, many or a class for expanded clones.

NA TRBJ1-1 TRBV18 TRBD1 TGTGCCAGCTCACTAGGGACAGGGGCGAAAGCTTTCTTT CASSLGTGAKAFF
NA TRBJ1-1 TRBV9 NA TGTGCCAGCAGCCCTCGCCCGGACGGCGGAGGGAATGAAGCTTTCTTT CASSPRPDGGGNEAFF
NA TRBJ1-2 TRBV28 NA TGTGCCAGCAGGCCGCAGGGAAGGCGCTATGGCTACACCTTC CASRPQGRRYGYTF
NA TRBJ2-5 TRBV5-4 NA TGTGCCAGCAGCTTGGCAGGGGTCACCGCGGAGACCCAGTACTTC CASSLAGVTAETQYF
once TRBJ2-7 TRBV25-1 NA TGTGCCAGCAGTGAAGGGGACACATACTACGAGCAGTACTTC CASSEGDTYYEQYF
NA TRBJ2-1 TRBV5-6 NA TGTGCCAGCAGCCCCCTCACGAGGGAGCAGTTCTTC CASSPLTREQFF
few TRBJ2-7 TRBV25-1 TRBD2 TGTGCCAGCAGTGTAGGACTAGCAGGATACGAGCAGTACTTC CASSVGLAGYEQYF
NA TRBJ1-2 TRBV5-1 NA TGCGCCAGCAGCTTGGAAAGCATCATTAACTATGGCTACACCTTC CASSLESIINYGYTF
NA TRBJ1-1 TRBV5-1 TRBD1 TGCGCCAGCAGCTTCGGGACAGGGGAGTTGAACACTGAAGCTTTCTTT CASSFGTGELNTEAFF
NA TRBJ1-1 TRBV5-1 TRBD1 TGCGCCAGCCTCCCGACAGGGGGAAGCACTGAAGCTTTCTTT CASLPTGGSTEAFF
once TRBJ1-3 TRBV7-9 NA TGTGCCAGCGTCCCGGGGTGGGACACCATATATTTT CASVPGWDTIYF
NA TRBJ2-1 TRBV25-1 TRBD2 TGTGCCAGCAGTGTTACGGGAGGCCACAATGAGCAGTTCTTC CASSVTGGHNEQFF
few TRBJ1-3 TRBV5-4 NA TGTGCCAGCAGCGACAGGCTCTCTGGAAACACCATATATTTT CASSDRLSGNTIYF
NA TRBJ1-1 TRBV5-8 NA TGTGCCAGCAGCTCCCCTCCGGGCACTGAAGCTTTCTTT CASSSPPGTEAFF
NA TRBJ2-3 TRBV25-1 TRBD1 TGTGCCAGCAGACGACAGGGGGCAGGAGATACGCAGTATTTT CASRRQGAGDTQYF
once TRBJ2-1 TRBV9 TRBD2 TGTGCCAGCAGCCCCCTAGCGGGAGTCCATGAGCAGTTCTTC CASSPLAGVHEQFF
few TRBJ2-1 TRBV5-1 TRBD2 TGCGCCAGCAGCGTGACTAGCGGGAGTGGAAATGAGCAGTTCTTC CASSVTSGSGNEQFF
NA TRBJ1-1 TRBV10-2 TRBD1 TGCGCCAGCAGTGGGTCCAACTGGGACAGTGAAGCTTTCTTT CASSGSNWDSEAFF
NA TRBJ2-1 TRBV9 TRBD2 TGTGCCAGCAGCGTATCCGGGACTAGCGGGGGGTACAATGAGCAGTTCTTC CASSVSGTSGGYNEQFF
NA TRBJ1-1 TRBV28 NA TGTGCCAGCAGTCTACAGGCCCTGGGTTGGGCTTTCTTT CASSLQALGWAFF
NA TRBJ2-3 TRBV6-5 TRBD2 TGTGCCAGCAGTTACTGGGGGGGAAGAGATACGCAGTATTTT CASSYWGGRDTQYF
NA TRBJ2-1 TRBV7-8 NA TGTGCCAGCAGCTTGGCTACAGGTATTGAGTACAATGAGCAGTTCTTC CASSLATGIEYNEQFF
few TRBJ1-2 TRBV27 NA TGTGCCAGCAGTCCAGGGAGGAGCTCGGGCTACACCTTC CASSPGRSSGYTF
NA TRBJ1-1 TRBV5-1 NA TGCGCCAGCAGCTTGGACACCGGAGGGACTGAAGCTTTCTTT CASSLDTGGTEAFF
NA TRBJ1-1 TRBV5-1 TRBD1 TGCGCCAGCAGTAGGGGACAGCCTATGAACACTGAAGCTTTCTTT CASSRGQPMNTEAFF
NA TRBJ1-1 TRBV30 NA TGTGCCTGGACAAAAGGGGGAAGTTTGAACACTGAAGCTTTCTTT CAWTKGGSLNTEAFF
NA TRBJ1-1 TRBV30 NA TGTGCCTGGACAACCGGGTATAACACTGAAGCTTTCTTT CAWTTGYNTEAFF
few TRBJ2-7 TRBV6-5 TRBD1 TGTGCCAGCAGACAGGGGGCAAGCTACGAGCAGTACTTC CASRQGASYEQYF
NA TRBJ2-7 TRBV18 TRBD1 TGTGCCAGCTCACCACCGGGGACAGGAGCCTACGAGCAGTACTTC CASSPPGTGAYEQYF
once TRBJ1-4 TRBV9 NA TGTGCCAGCAACCCTACAGGGAATGAAAAACTGTTTTTT CASNPTGNEKLFF
NA TRBJ2-7 TRBV29-1 NA TGCAGCGCCAAAAGGGAGCGCGAGCAGTACTTC CSAKREREQYF
NA TRBJ2-1 TRBV5-1 NA TGCGCCAGCAGCTTGGCGAGTAGCTCCTACAATGAGCAGTTCTTC CASSLASSSYNEQFF
few TRBJ2-3 TRBV5-1 NA TGCGCCAGCAGCTTGGGGGTGGGCGATGGCACAGATACGCAGTATTTT CASSLGVGDGTDTQYF
NA TRBJ2-3 TRBV7-3 TRBD2 TGTGCCAGCAGCTCGACGACCCGGGGGGGGGCAGATACGCAGTATTTT CASSSTTRGGADTQYF
NA TRBJ2-7 TRBV6-6 NA TGTGCCAGCAGTTACCAGACAGCCTACGAGCAGTACTTC CASSYQTAYEQYF
NA TRBJ1-1 TRBV10-2 NA TGCGCCAGCAGTGAGTCGATAGGAGCCCTATTTGAAGCTTTCTTT CASSESIGALFEAFF
NA TRBJ1-1 TRBV6-1 NA TGTGCCAGCAGACGTACTGGAGGCACTGAAGCTTTCTTT CASRRTGGTEAFF
NA TRBJ2-7 TRBV12-5 TRBD1 TGTGCTAGTGGTCAGACAGGGCCCCCCTACGAGCAGTACTTC CASGQTGPPYEQYF
NA TRBJ1-3 TRBV28 NA TGTGCCAGCAGTTCCCTAGACTACACCGGTGGAAACACCATATATTTT CASSSLDYTGGNTIYF
NA TRBJ1-3 TRBV6-1 TRBD1 TGTGCCAGCAGTGCCCGGACAGGGGGGACTGGAAACACCATATATTTT CASSARTGGTGNTIYF
NA TRBJ2-7 TRBV4-1 NA TGCGCCAGCAGCCAAGATGGCAGGACCTACGAGCAGTACTTC CASSQDGRTYEQYF
NA TRBJ1-1 TRBV7-8 TRBD1 TGTGCCAGCAGCTTAGGCGGGACAGGGGGGATTATGAACACTGAAGCTTTCTTT CASSLGGTGGIMNTEAFF
NA TRBJ2-5 TRBV7-8 TRBD1 TGTGCCAGCAGCTCTCGACAGGGAAGGGGCCAAGAGACCCAGTACTTC CASSSRQGRGQETQYF